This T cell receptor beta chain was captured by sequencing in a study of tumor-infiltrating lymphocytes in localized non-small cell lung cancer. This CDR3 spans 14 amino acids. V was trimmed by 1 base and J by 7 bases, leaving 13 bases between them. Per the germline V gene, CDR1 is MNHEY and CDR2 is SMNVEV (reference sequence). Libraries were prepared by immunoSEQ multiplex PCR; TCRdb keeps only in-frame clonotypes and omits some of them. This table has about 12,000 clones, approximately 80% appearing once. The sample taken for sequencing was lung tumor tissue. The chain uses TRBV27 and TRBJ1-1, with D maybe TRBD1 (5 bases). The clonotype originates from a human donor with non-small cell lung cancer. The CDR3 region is CASSLYGARGEAFF. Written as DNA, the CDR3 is TGTGCCAGCAGTTTATACGGGGCGCGTGGTGAAGCTTTCTTT.